The rows below give T cell receptor beta chains drawn from one sample of a study of shared clonotypes between healthy human individuals. Profiling relied on immunoSEQ multiplex PCR, and the TCRdb table lists in-frame clones only, not all of them. The repertoire holds about 1.1 million clones, with approximately 78% as singletons. The sample consisted of memory CD4+ T cells from PBMCs. The receptors come from a man in his late teens or twenties in good health. Some clones in this sample may be carry-over from other donors' samples. CDR3s include the opening cysteine and the closing phenylalanine or tryptophan. A D gene is named only where the DNA matches it firmly. Where a row states a size, it is once, few, many or the class of an expanded clone; other rows omit it.

j_call | clone_size | v_call | d_call | cdr3_nt | cdr3_aa
TRBJ1-2 | many | TRBV5-1 | NA | TGCGCCAGCAGCTTGGGTGACAATCTCCAGTATGGCTACACCTTC | CASSLGDNLQYGYTF
TRBJ2-7 | once | TRBV28 | NA | TGTGCCAGCACGGGAGAGGGGTACGAGCAGTACTTC | CASTGEGYEQYF
TRBJ2-7 | NA | TRBV5-6 | NA | TGTGCCAGCAGCTGGTGGGGGTTAGGGTCCTACGAGCAGTACTTC | CASSWWGLGSYEQYF
TRBJ2-2 | NA | TRBV28 | NA | TGTGCCAGCAGTCTCCTGGGGGGCGCCGGGGAGCTGTTTTTT | CASSLLGGAGELFF
TRBJ1-2 | NA | TRBV10-3 | NA | TGTGCCATCAGTGAGTCCCCAGGGAAGAACTATGGCTACACCTTC | CAISESPGKNYGYTF
TRBJ1-2 | NA | TRBV5-1 | NA | TGCGCCAGCAGCTTGGTGCGGGATAACTATGGCTACACCTTC | CASSLVRDNYGYTF
TRBJ1-1 | NA | TRBV28 | TRBD1 | TGTGCCAGCAGTTTATTACCGGGACAGGGGGCCTACACTGAAGCTTTCTTT | CASSLLPGQGAYTEAFF
TRBJ2-7 | NA | TRBV7-2 | TRBD1 | TGTGCCAGCAGCCCCCGGACAGGGGGAGCCTACGAGCAGTACTTC | CASSPRTGGAYEQYF
TRBJ2-2 | NA | TRBV7-3 | TRBD1 | TGTGCCAGCAGCTTCGAGGGACAGCCCTCCGGGGAGCTGTTTTTT | CASSFEGQPSGELFF
TRBJ1-4 | NA | TRBV4-1 | NA | TGCGCCAGCAGCAAGGGGGGGGGAGCTAATGAAAAACTGTTTTTT | CASSKGGGANEKLFF
TRBJ2-5 | once | TRBV10-3 | TRBD2 | TGTGCCATCAGTGGGACGGGACTAGCGCCACAAGAGACCCAGTACTTC | CAISGTGLAPQETQYF
TRBJ2-7 | NA | TRBV18 | TRBD2 | TGTGCCAGCTCACCACCAGAGTTGCGGGGGTACGAGCAGTACTTC | CASSPPELRGYEQYF
TRBJ2-1 | NA | TRBV6-6 | TRBD2 | TGTGCCAGCAGGCAGCTAGCGGGAATCCCCAATGAGCAGTTCTTC | CASRQLAGIPNEQFF
TRBJ2-3 | few | TRBV2 | TRBD2 | TGTGCCAGCAGCACCGGGACTAGCGACACAGATACGCAGTATTTT | CASSTGTSDTDTQYF
TRBJ1-1 | NA | TRBV4-3 | NA | TGCGCCAGCAGCCAAGATGGGCAGGGAGGCACTGAAGCTTTCTTT | CASSQDGQGGTEAFF
TRBJ1-1 | once | TRBV6-5 | NA | TGTGCCAGCAGTCAACAGAGGTGGGACACTGAAGCTTTCTTT | CASSQQRWDTEAFF
TRBJ2-5 | NA | TRBV5-1 | TRBD1 | TGCGCCAGCTCAAGACAGGGGTTGTCGGAGACCCAGTACTTC | CASSRQGLSETQYF
TRBJ2-1 | NA | TRBV7-2 | NA | TGTGCCAGCAGCTTAGCCCCCTTCAGCGAGTACAATGAGCAGTTCTTC | CASSLAPFSEYNEQFF
TRBJ2-7 | NA | TRBV29-1 | NA | TGCAGCATAAATTCCCCAGGAACCTACGAGCAGTACTTC | CSINSPGTYEQYF
TRBJ1-2 | NA | TRBV5-1 | NA | TGCGCCAGCAGTCCCACGGGAGAAAATGGCTACACCTTC | CASSPTGENGYTF
TRBJ2-1 | NA | TRBV18 | NA | TGTGCCAGCTCACCGGAGAGGGGTTTTGGCGATGAGCAGTTCTTC | CASSPERGFGDEQFF
TRBJ1-2 | NA | TRBV6-5 | NA | TGTGCCAGCAGTTATACAGGTCCTAACTATGGCTACACCTTC | CASSYTGPNYGYTF
TRBJ1-2 | once | TRBV18 | TRBD1 | TGTGCCAGCTCACCTTCCGGGACAGGGGCTAACTATGGCTACACCTTC | CASSPSGTGANYGYTF
TRBJ1-1 | NA | TRBV10-3 | NA | TGTGCCATCAGAGGTAGTCAGGGTGCGGCTTTCTTT | CAIRGSQGAAFF
TRBJ2-7 | NA | TRBV6-1 | NA | TGTGCCAGCACCCAACGTCGTGGCGAACAGGGGACTTACTTC | CASTQRRGEQGTYF
TRBJ2-7 | NA | TRBV27 | NA | TGTGCCAGCAGTTTAAGGCCGGGTTCCTACGAGCAGTACTTC | CASSLRPGSYEQYF
TRBJ2-7 | few | TRBV7-9 | TRBD1 | TGTGCCAGCAGCTTCGGACAGGGGGGGATCGAGCAGTACTTC | CASSFGQGGIEQYF
TRBJ2-1 | NA | TRBV5-1 | NA | TGCGCCAGCAGCAGGACCCCCGGAGCTGAGCAGTTCTTC | CASSRTPGAEQFF
TRBJ2-3 | few | TRBV9 | NA | TGTGCCAGCAGCCCACTACTGGGGGGTAACACAGATACGCAGTATTTT | CASSPLLGGNTDTQYF